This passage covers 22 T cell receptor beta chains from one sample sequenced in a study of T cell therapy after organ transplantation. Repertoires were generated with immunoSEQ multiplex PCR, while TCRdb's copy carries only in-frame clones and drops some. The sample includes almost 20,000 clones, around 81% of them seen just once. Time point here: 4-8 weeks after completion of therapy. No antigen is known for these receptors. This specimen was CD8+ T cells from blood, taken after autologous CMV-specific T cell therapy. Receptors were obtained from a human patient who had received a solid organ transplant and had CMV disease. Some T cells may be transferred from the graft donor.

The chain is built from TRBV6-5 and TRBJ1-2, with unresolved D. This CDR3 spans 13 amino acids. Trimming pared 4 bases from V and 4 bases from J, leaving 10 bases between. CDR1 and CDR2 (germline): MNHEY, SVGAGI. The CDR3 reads CASSSPAIYGYTF. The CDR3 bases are TGTGCCAGCAGTTCACCAGCTATCTATGGCTACACCTTC.

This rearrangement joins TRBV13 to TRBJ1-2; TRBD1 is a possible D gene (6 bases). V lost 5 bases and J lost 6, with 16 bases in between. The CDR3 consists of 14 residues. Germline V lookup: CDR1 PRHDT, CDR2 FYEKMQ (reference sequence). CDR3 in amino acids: CASSPLGAPDGYTF. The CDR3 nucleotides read TGTGCCAGCAGCCCCCTGGGGGCCCCCGATGGCTACACCTTC.

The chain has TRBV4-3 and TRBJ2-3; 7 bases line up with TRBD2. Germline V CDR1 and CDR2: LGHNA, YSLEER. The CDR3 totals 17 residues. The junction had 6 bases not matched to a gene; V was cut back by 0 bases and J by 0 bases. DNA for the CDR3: TGCGCCAGCAGCCAAGACTTGCGGGGGTCTAGCACAGATACGCAGTATTTT. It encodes CASSQDLRGSSTDTQYF.

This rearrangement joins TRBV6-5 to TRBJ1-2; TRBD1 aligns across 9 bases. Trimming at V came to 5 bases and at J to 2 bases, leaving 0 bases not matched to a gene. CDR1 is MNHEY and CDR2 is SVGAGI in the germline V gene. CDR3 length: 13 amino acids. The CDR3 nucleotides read TGTGCCAGCAGTGGACAGGGGAACTATGGCTACACCTTC. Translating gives CASSGQGNYGYTF.

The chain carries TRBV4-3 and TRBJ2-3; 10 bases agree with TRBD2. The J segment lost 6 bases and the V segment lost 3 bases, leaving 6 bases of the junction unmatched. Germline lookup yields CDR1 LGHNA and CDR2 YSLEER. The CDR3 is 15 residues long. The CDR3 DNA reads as TGCGCCAGCAGCCAGGAGCGGGGGGGCTCGGATACGCAGTATTTT. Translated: CASSQERGGSDTQYF.

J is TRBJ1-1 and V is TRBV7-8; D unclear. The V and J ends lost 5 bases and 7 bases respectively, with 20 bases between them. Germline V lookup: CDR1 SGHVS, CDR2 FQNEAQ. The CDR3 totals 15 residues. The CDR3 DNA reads TGTGCCAGCAGCCCCCCTGGAAGCGGGCCTTTTGAAGCTTTCTTT. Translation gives CASSPPGSGPFEAFF.

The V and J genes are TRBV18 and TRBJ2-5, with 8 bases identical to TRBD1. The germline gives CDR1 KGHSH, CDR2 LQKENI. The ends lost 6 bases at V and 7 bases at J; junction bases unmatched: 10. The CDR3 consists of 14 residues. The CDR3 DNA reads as TGTGCCAGCTCCCCCAGGCCCGGGACAGGGACCCAGTACTTC. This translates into CASSPRPGTGTQYF.

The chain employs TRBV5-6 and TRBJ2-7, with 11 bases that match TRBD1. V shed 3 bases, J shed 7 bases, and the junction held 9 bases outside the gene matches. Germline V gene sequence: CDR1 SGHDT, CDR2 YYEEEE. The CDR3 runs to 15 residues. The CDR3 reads CASSWGGQGGFEQYF. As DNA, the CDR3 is TGTGCCAGCAGCTGGGGGGGACAGGGGGGTTTTGAGCAGTACTTC.

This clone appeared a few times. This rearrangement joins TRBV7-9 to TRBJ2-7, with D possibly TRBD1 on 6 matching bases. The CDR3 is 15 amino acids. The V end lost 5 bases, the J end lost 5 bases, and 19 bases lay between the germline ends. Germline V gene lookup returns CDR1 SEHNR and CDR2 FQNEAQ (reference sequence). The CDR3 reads CASSRPTGRVDEQYF. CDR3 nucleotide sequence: TGTGCCAGCAGCCGGCCGACAGGACGGGTCGACGAGCAGTACTTC.

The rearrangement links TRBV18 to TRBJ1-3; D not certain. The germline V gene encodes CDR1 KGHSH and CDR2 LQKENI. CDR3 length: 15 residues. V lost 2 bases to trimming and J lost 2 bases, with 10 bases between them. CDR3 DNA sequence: TGTGCCAGCTCACCAGGCCACTCCGCTGGAAACACCATATATTTT. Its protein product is CASSPGHSAGNTIYF. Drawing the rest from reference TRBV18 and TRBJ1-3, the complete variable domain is NAGVMQNPRHLVRRRGQEARLRCSPMKGHSHVYWYRQLPEEGLKFMVYLQKENIIDESGMPKERFSAEFPKEGPSILRIQQVVRGDSAAYFCASSPGHSAGNTIYFGEGSWLTVV.

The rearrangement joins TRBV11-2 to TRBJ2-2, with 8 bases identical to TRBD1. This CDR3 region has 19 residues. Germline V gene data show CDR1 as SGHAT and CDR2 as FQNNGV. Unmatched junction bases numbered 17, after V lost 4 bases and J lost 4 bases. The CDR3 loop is CASSSLVKRTGRGTGELFF. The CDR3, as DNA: TGTGCCAGCAGCTCTTTAGTAAAACGGACAGGGAGAGGCACCGGGGAGCTGTTTTTT.

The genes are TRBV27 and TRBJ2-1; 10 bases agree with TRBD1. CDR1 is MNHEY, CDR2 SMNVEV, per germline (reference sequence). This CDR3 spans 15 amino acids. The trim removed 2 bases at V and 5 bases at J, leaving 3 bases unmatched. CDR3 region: CASSLVGTGDNEQFF. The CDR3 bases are TGTGCCAGCAGTTTAGTCGGGACAGGGGACAATGAGCAGTTCTTC.

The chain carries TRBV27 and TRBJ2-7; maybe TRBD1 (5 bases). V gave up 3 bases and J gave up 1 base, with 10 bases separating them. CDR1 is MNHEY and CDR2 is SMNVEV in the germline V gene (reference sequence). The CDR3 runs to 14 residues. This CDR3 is CASSFARGSYEQYF. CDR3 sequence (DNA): TGTGCCAGCAGTTTTGCTAGGGGTTCCTACGAGCAGTACTTC.

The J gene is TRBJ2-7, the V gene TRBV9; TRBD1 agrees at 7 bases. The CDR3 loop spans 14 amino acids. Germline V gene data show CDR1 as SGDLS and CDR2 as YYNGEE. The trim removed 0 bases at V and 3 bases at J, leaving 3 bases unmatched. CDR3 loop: CASSVAGQLYEQYF. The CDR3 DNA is TGTGCCAGCAGCGTAGCGGGACAGCTCTACGAGCAGTACTTC.

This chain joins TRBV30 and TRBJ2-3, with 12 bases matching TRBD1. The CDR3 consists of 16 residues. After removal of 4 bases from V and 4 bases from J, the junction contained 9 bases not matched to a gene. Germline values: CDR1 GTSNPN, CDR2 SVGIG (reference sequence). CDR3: CAWTTGTGGFSDTQYF. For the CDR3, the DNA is TGTGCCTGGACCACTGGGACAGGGGGCTTCTCAGATACGCAGTATTTT.

DNA for the CDR3: TGTGCCAGCAGTCCTGACAGGGGCTATGGCTACACCTTC. It is translated as CASSPDRGYGYTF. This chain joins TRBV27 and TRBJ1-2; 8 bases are shared with TRBD1. In germline, CDR1 is MNHEY, CDR2 SMNVEV (reference sequence). CDR3 length equals 13 residues. Trimming at V came to 5 bases and at J to 4 bases, leaving 3 bases not matched to a gene.

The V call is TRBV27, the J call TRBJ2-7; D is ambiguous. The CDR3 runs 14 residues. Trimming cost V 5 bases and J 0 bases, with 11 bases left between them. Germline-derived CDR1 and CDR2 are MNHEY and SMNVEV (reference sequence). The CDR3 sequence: CASSPRPGSYEQYF. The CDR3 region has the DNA TGTGCCAGCAGTCCCCGGCCAGGCTCCTACGAGCAGTACTTC.

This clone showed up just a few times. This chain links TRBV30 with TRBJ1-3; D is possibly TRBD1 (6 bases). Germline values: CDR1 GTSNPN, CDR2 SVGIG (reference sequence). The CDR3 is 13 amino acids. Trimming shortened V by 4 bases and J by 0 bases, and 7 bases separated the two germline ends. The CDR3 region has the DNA TGTGCCTGGAACAGGGACTCTGGAAACACCATATATTTT. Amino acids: CAWNRDSGNTIYF.

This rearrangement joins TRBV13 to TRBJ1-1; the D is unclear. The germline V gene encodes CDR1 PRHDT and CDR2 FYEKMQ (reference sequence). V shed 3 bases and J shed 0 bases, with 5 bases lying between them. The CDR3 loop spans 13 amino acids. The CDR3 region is CASSFNMNTEAFF. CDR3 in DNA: TGTGCCAGCAGCTTTAATATGAACACTGAAGCTTTCTTT.

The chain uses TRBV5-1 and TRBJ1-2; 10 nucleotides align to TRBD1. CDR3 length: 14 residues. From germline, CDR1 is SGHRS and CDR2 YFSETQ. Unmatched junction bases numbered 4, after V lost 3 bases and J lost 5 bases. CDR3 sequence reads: CASSSDRGFYGYTF. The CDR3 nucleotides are TGCGCCAGCAGCTCGGACAGGGGGTTTTATGGCTACACCTTC.

The CDR3 spells CASSFLQGEKNTEAFF. Here the CDR3 DNA reads TGTGCCAGCAGCTTCCTACAGGGGGAGAAGAACACTGAAGCTTTCTTT. V usage is TRBV7-6 and J usage is TRBJ1-1; 8 bases are shared with TRBD1. J gave up 1 base and V 3 bases, and 7 bases lay outside the gene matches. This CDR3 contains 16 residues. CDR1 and CDR2 from the germline V gene are SGHVS and FNYEAQ.

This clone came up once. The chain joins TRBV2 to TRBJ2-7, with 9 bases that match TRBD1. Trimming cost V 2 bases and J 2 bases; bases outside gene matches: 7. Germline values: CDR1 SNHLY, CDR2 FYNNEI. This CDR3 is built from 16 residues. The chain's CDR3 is CASSEPRDRVTYEQYF. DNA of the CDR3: TGTGCCAGCAGTGAACCCCGGGACAGGGTCACCTACGAGCAGTACTTC.